One and the same sample provided the 21 T cell receptor beta chains below, sequenced in a study of T-cell reconstitution after alpha-beta-depleted transplantation in children. Using unique molecular identifiers, the investigators prepared the TCRbeta library. TCRdb reprocessed the PCR reads via MiXCR and lists one record per CDR3 protein. The table has approximately 800,000 distinct CDR3 sequences, approximately 15% seen once. The sample consisted of PBMCs, mostly from graft donor cells, taken 360 days after TCRalphabeta/CD19-depleted stem cell transplant. These receptors were obtained from a male patient aged 10 to 17 who had a stem cell transplant for acute lymphoblastic leukemia, so the T cells may come from the graft donor.

This clonotype came up many times. The J gene is TRBJ1-2, the V gene TRBV27, with D perhaps matching TRBD1 (5 bases). Germline-derived CDR1 and CDR2 are MNHEY and SMNVEV (reference sequence). CDR3 length: 15 residues. V lost 2 bases and J lost 4, with 14 bases in between. The CDR3 DNA is TGTGCCAGCAGTTTAGGGGGAACAGGTCGCTATGGCTACACCTTC. Protein: CASSLGGTGRYGYTF.

The chain combines TRBV15 with TRBJ2-6, with 15 bases aligning to TRBD2. CDR3 size: 19 residues. The V gene's germline CDR1 is LNHNV and CDR2 YYDKDF (reference sequence). The ends lost 8 bases at V and 2 bases at J; junction bases unmatched: 10. CDR3 residues: CATHPGLAGGSTGANVLTF. The CDR3 DNA is TGTGCCACCCACCCGGGACTAGCGGGAGGAAGTACTGGGGCCAACGTCCTGACTTTC.

The chain couples TRBV6-5 to TRBJ2-7; D is uncertain. Per the germline V gene, CDR1 is MNHEY and CDR2 is SVGAGI. V lost 1 base and J lost 0, with 7 bases in between. The CDR3 runs 14 residues. DNA of the CDR3: TGTGCCAGCAGTTACTTCCAGCACTCCTACGAGCAGTACTTC. As protein: CASSYFQHSYEQYF.

The V call is TRBV5-1, the J call TRBJ2-1; tentatively, D is TRBD2 (5 bases). Between the trimmed V and J ends, which lost 3 bases and 2 bases, there was a span of 9 bases. CDR1 and CDR2 (germline): SGHRS, YFSETQ. CDR3 length equals 14 residues. The CDR3 is CASSSDGTYNEQFF. CDR3 sequence (DNA): TGCGCCAGCAGCTCTGACGGGACCTACAATGAGCAGTTCTTC.

CDR3 protein: CANSGGPRGGNQPQHF. In nucleotides, the CDR3 is TGTGCCAACTCGGGGGGCCCTAGGGGTGGCAATCAGCCCCAGCATTTT. The rearrangement links TRBV21-1 to TRBJ1-5. TRBV21-1 counts as a pseudogene. The CDR3 contains 16 residues.

This clonotype was seen a few times. V is TRBV6-4 and J is TRBJ2-1; the match to TRBD1 covers 11 bases. The CDR3 sequence is 15 residues long. The junction had 5 bases not matched to a gene; V was cut back by 2 bases and J by 8 bases. In germline, CDR1 is MRHNA, CDR2 SNTAGT. The CDR3 DNA follows: TGTGCCAGCAGTGACCGGACAGGGGGCACCTATGAGCAGTTCTTC. Translation: CASSDRTGGTYEQFF.

This chain joins TRBV6-5 and TRBJ1-5, with D unclear. The CDR3 runs 15 residues. CDR1 is MNHEY, CDR2 SVGAGI, per germline. V was trimmed by 3 bases and J by 3 bases, leaving 12 bases between them. The CDR3 DNA reads TGTGCCAGCAGTTATTGGCAGGTTTACAATCAGCCCCAGCATTTT. Amino acids: CASSYWQVYNQPQHF.

This clonotype showed up many times. V and J are TRBV20-1 and TRBJ2-3, with TRBD1 identical over 9 bases. CDR1 DFQATT and CDR2 SNEGSKA come from the germline V gene (reference sequence). This CDR3 has 12 amino acids. The V and J ends lost 7 bases and 4 bases, in that order; junction bases with no gene match: 3. The DNA for the CDR3 is TGCAGTGGGACAGGGGAGGCAGATACGCAGTATTTT. As protein: CSGTGEADTQYF.

The chain employs TRBV18 and TRBJ1-6, with TRBD1 as a possible D gene (6 bases). Per the germline V gene, CDR1 is KGHSH and CDR2 is LQKENI. Trimming removed 3 bases from V and 8 bases from J, with 11 bases in between. This CDR3 is built from 14 residues. The CDR3 nucleotides read TGTGCCAGCTCACCGACAGGCAACGATTCACCCCTCCACTTT. It translates to CASSPTGNDSPLHF. Variable domain in full (rest from reference TRBV18 and TRBJ1-6): NAGVMQNPRHLVRRRGQEARLRCSPMKGHSHVYWYRQLPEEGLKFMVYLQKENIIDESGMPKERFSAEFPKEGPSILRIQQVVRGDSAAYFCASSPTGNDSPLHFGNGTRLTVT.

In this sample, this clonotype turned up a few times. The V gene is TRBV10-3, the J gene TRBJ1-4; 9 bases line up with TRBD1. CDR3 size: 14 residues. Germline CDR1 ENHRY, CDR2 SYGVKD. The V segment lost 4 bases and the J segment 8 bases; nucleotides outside the gene matches: 5. CDR3 DNA sequence: TGTGCCATCAGTGCTGGGACAGGGCGGGAAAAACTGTTTTTT. This codes for CAISAGTGREKLFF.

There are a few counts of this clonotype. The limits of the CDR3 on the DNA are not certain, so only TCRdb's listed CDR3 is given. The chain has TRBV12-3 or TRBV12-4 and TRBJ2-1; the tabulated D call, TRBD1, remains unverified against the DNA. The CDR3 is 15 residues long, counting both termini. The CDR3 sequence is CASSTSGGRRGEQFF.

V gene TRBV27 combines with J gene TRBJ2-7, with TRBD2 as a possible D gene (5 bases). The germline V gene has CDR1 MNHEY and CDR2 SMNVEV (reference sequence). Trimming took 3 bases from V and 5 from J, leaving 14 bases between them. The CDR3 is 14 amino acids. The CDR3 loop reads CASSFWEKSDEQYF. In DNA form, the CDR3 reads TGTGCCAGCAGTTTTTGGGAGAAGAGCGACGAGCAGTACTTC.

CDR3 in amino acids: CASRERNTEAFF. Here the CDR3 DNA reads TGTGCCAGCAGAGAGAGAAACACTGAAGCTTTCTTT. The rearrangement links TRBV2 to TRBJ1-1; D is undetermined. Trimming pared 6 bases from V and 2 bases from J, leaving 7 bases between. The CDR3 contains 12 residues. Germline CDR1 SNHLY, CDR2 FYNNEI.

The chain is built from TRBV15 and TRBJ2-2; D is ambiguous. The length of the CDR3 is 14 residues. V lost 0 bases to trimming and J lost 6 bases, with 8 bases between them. Germline CDR1 LNHNV, CDR2 YYDKDF (reference sequence). This CDR3 is CATSRDPVSGELFF. As DNA, the CDR3 is TGTGCCACCAGCAGAGATCCCGTTTCCGGGGAGCTGTTTTTT. Combining the CDR3 with reference TRBV15 and TRBJ2-2 gives the whole variable domain DAMVIQNPRYQVTQFGKPVTLSCSQTLNHNVMYWYQQKSSQAPKLLFHYYDKDFNNEADTPDNFQSRRPNTSFCFLDIRSPGLGDTAMYLCATSRDPVSGELFFGEGSRLTVL.

This clonotype showed up just a few times. This sequence joins TRBV12-3 or TRBV12-4 and TRBJ1-2; D possibly corresponds to TRBD1 (5 bases). Trimming removed 3 bases at V and 8 bases at J, with 13 bases between. CDR3 length: 13 amino acids. This CDR3 reads CASSLGQGGGYTF. The CDR3 DNA sequence: TGTGCCAGCAGTTTGGGCCAGGGCGGGGGCTACACCTTC.

The V call is TRBV5-1, the J call TRBJ2-1; D gene uncertain. CDR1 is SGHRS and CDR2 is YFSETQ in the germline V gene. The CDR3 has 14 residues. Deletions cut 2 bases from V and 5 bases from J, with 11 bases between. CDR3 nucleotides: TGCGCCAGCAGCTTTTCCGGTGAGGACAATGAGCAGTTCTTC. It codes for CASSFSGEDNEQFF.

The V gene is TRBV4-1, the J gene TRBJ2-1; either TRBD1 or TRBD2 may supply D (6 bases each). Trimming left V 5 bases short and J 4 bases short, with 24 bases between. This CDR3 spans 18 amino acids. Germline loops: CDR1 MGHRA, CDR2 YSYEKL. CDR3 protein: CASSRGELGKSNYNEQFF. CDR3 DNA sequence: TGCGCCAGCAGCAGGGGGGAACTGGGGAAGTCAAATTACAATGAGCAGTTCTTC.

This clonotype occurred a few times. The V and J genes are TRBV7-9 and TRBJ1-2; D may be TRBD1 (5 bases). In germline, CDR1 is SEHNR, CDR2 FQNEAQ (reference sequence). CDR3 size: 16 residues. V was pared by 5 bases and J by 1 base, with 17 bases between. CDR3 amino acids: CASSPYGTGGNYGYTF. The CDR3 DNA follows: TGTGCCAGCAGCCCCTACGGCACGGGGGGTAACTATGGCTACACCTTC.

V usage is TRBV5-1 and J usage is TRBJ1-1, with D possibly matching TRBD1 (5 bases). There are 14 residues in the CDR3. Germline lookup yields CDR1 SGHRS and CDR2 YFSETQ. Trimming took 4 bases from V and 4 from J, leaving 14 bases between them. CDR3 sequence: CASSATPGSTEAFF. For the CDR3, the DNA is TGCGCCAGCAGCGCAACTCCAGGGAGCACTGAAGCTTTCTTT.

Only a few counts were recorded for this clonotype. The rearrangement links TRBV6-2 or TRBV6-3 to TRBJ2-7, with D possibly matching TRBD1 (5 bases). The CDR3 consists of 18 residues. Germline V CDR1 and CDR2: MNHEY, SVGEGT. Trimming stripped 4 bases from V and 2 bases from J, with 24 bases between. CDR3 in DNA: TGTGCCAGCAGTTTACCCACGCGCAGGGATCGCCTCACCTACGAGCAGTACTTC. It specifies CASSLPTRRDRLTYEQYF.

The V gene is TRBV6-2 or TRBV6-3, the J gene TRBJ2-7; 9 bases map to TRBD1. V gave up 7 bases and J gave up 6 bases; unmatched junction bases: 7. Looked up from germline, CDR1 is MNHEY and CDR2 is SVGEGT. The CDR3 sequence is 13 residues long. In DNA, the CDR3 is TGTGCCAGCACCGGGACAGGGAATATCGAGCAGTACTTC. The encoded protein is CASTGTGNIEQYF.